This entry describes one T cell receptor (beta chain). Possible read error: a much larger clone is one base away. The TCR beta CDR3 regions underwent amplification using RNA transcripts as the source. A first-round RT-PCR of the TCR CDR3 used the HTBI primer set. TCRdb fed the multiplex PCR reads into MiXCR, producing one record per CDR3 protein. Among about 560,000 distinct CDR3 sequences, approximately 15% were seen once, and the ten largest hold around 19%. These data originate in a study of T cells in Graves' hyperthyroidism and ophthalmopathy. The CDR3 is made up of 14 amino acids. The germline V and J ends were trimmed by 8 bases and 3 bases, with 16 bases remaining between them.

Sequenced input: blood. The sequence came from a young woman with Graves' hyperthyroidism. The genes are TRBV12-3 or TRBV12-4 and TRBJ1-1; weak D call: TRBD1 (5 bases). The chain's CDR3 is CASRPGGGDTEAFF. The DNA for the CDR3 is TGTGCCAGCCGGCCTGGGGGGGGTGACACTGAAGCTTTCTTT.